The next 16 T cell receptor beta chains were all read from a single sample in a study of CD8 T cells in Susac syndrome. Random hexamers were used to reverse transcribe the RNA input (about 0.45 to 1 ug). A single record per CDR3 protein comes from TCRdb applying MiXCR to the immunoSEQ multiplex PCR reads. The table includes hundreds of thousands of distinct CDR3 sequences, approximately 90% detected once. The sequenced sample consisted of CD8+ T cells from PBMCs. These receptors were collected from a human donor with multiple sclerosis.

The chain recombines TRBV6-1 with TRBJ1-2, with TRBD1 matching 7 bases. The trim removed 4 bases at V and 8 bases at J, leaving 7 bases unmatched. The CDR3 is 13 amino acids. Germline V gene lookup returns CDR1 MNHNS and CDR2 SASEGT. The CDR3 DNA is TGTGCCAGCAGTGCTGACAGGGCGTACGGCTACACCTTC. Its protein is CASSADRAYGYTF.

The chain recombines TRBV15 with TRBJ1-2; a possible D gene is TRBD1 (6 bases). Germline V gives CDR1 LNHNV, CDR2 YYDKDF (reference sequence). There are 16 residues in the CDR3. V was shortened by 0 bases and J by 3 bases, with 14 bases between the two germline ends. For the CDR3, the DNA is TGTGCCACCAGCAGAGAACCGCCCGGGACACACTATGGCTACACCTTC. Translating it yields CATSREPPGTHYGYTF.

The chain combines TRBV20-1 with TRBJ2-7, with 11 bases aligning to TRBD2. The CDR3 is 14 residues long. Per germline, CDR1 DFQATT and CDR2 SNEGSKA (reference sequence). Trimming cost V 5 bases and J 2 bases; bases outside gene matches: 5. The CDR3 is CSAGLAGGTYEQYF. The CDR3 DNA reads TGCAGTGCTGGTCTAGCGGGAGGTACCTACGAGCAGTACTTC.

The chain uses TRBV4-3 and TRBJ1-1; 11 nucleotides match TRBD1. Germline V CDR1 and CDR2: LGHNA, YSLEER. V gave up 3 bases and J gave up 3 bases; unmatched junction bases: 3. The CDR3 extends over 15 amino acids. CDR3 sequence reads: CASSHPGQGDTEAFF. Here the CDR3 DNA reads TGCGCCAGCAGCCATCCGGGACAGGGGGACACTGAAGCTTTCTTT.

The V and J genes are TRBV6-2 or TRBV6-3 and TRBJ1-2; D gene ambiguous. This CDR3 contains 14 residues. In germline, CDR1 is MNHEY, CDR2 SVGEGT. V lost 4 bases to trimming and J lost 2 bases, with 11 bases between them. CDR3 in amino acids: CASSSRGGNYGYTF. CDR3 sequence (DNA): TGTGCCAGCAGTTCACGGGGAGGAAACTATGGCTACACCTTC.

The V call is TRBV4-1, the J call TRBJ2-3; 7 bases fit TRBD1. This CDR3 has 13 residues. J lost 11 bases, V lost 1 base, and 6 bases had no gene match. Germline V lookup: CDR1 MGHRA, CDR2 YSYEKL. CDR3 amino acids: CASSQVGDSMQYF. CDR3 sequence (DNA): TGCGCCAGCAGCCAAGTAGGGGACAGTATGCAGTATTTT.

The chain carries TRBV20-1 and TRBJ2-3, with 9 bases identical to TRBD2. Germline V CDR1 and CDR2: DFQATT, SNEGSKA (reference sequence). There are 14 residues in the CDR3. The CDR3 DNA reads TGCAGCGGCGTCCTAGCGGGAAGCACAGATACGCAGTATTTT. Its protein is CSGVLAGSTDTQYF.

This sequence joins TRBV7-9 and TRBJ2-1, with D possibly TRBD1 on 6 matching bases. This CDR3 comprises 18 residues. V was trimmed by 4 bases and J by 1 base, leaving 20 bases between them. CDR1 and CDR2 (germline): SEHNR, FQNEAQ (reference sequence). The CDR3 coding sequence is TGTGCCAGCAGCTATACTCAAACAGGGTCGGGTTCCTACAATGAGCAGTTCTTC. This codes for CASSYTQTGSGSYNEQFF.

The J gene is TRBJ1-2, the V gene TRBV27, with 7 bases aligning to TRBD1. The CDR3 spans 14 residues. Germline CDR1 MNHEY, CDR2 SMNVEV (reference sequence). V lost 5 bases, J lost 5 bases, and 8 bases stayed unmatched. The CDR3 loop reads CASSATGFRYGYTF. The CDR3 region has the DNA TGTGCCAGCAGTGCGACAGGGTTTAGATATGGCTACACCTTC.

The rearrangement joins TRBV5-4 to TRBJ2-3; 8 nucleotides line up with TRBD2. The CDR3 extends over 14 amino acids. The ends lost 6 bases at V and 2 bases at J; junction bases unmatched: 5. From germline, CDR1 is SGHNT and CDR2 YYREEE (reference sequence). For the CDR3, the DNA is TGTGCCAGCACCGAGCGGGGGACCACAGATACGCAGTATTTT. This encodes CASTERGTTDTQYF.

The CDR3 DNA reads as TGTGCCAGCAGCTTATATCCCTTCGGGACTAGTGAAGAGACCCAGTACTTC. It yields the protein CASSLYPFGTSEETQYF. This chain uses TRBV7-2 with TRBJ2-5, with 8 nucleotides matching TRBD2. The germline V gene has CDR1 SGHTA and CDR2 FQGNSA. CDR3 length: 17 amino acids. J was trimmed by 3 bases and V by 2 bases; bases with no gene match: 11.

The J gene is TRBJ1-1, the V gene TRBV19; 7 bases match TRBD1. CDR3 length: 16 amino acids. Germline trimming cut 5 bases from V and 4 bases from J; bases unmatched to any gene: 13. Looked up from germline, CDR1 is LNHDA and CDR2 is SQIVND (reference sequence). The chain's CDR3 is CASSQGQSWRITEAFF. CDR3 bases: TGTGCCAGTAGTCAGGGACAGAGCTGGCGGATCACTGAAGCTTTCTTT.

V usage is TRBV14 and J usage is TRBJ2-7; D is unresolved. Trimming took 2 bases from V and 3 from J, leaving 8 bases between them. Germline V lookup: CDR1 SGHDN, CDR2 FVKESK. CDR3 size: 13 residues. The CDR3 nucleotides read TGTGCCAGCAGCCAACTACGAGACTACGAGCAGTACTTC. Its protein product is CASSQLRDYEQYF.

V is TRBV20-1 and J is TRBJ1-1; D ambiguous. The CDR3 consists of 12 residues. Looked up from germline, CDR1 is DFQATT and CDR2 is SNEGSKA (reference sequence). V was trimmed by 6 bases and J by 0 bases, leaving 8 bases between them. DNA for the CDR3: TGCAGTGCAGATACCTTGAACACTGAAGCTTTCTTT. Protein: CSADTLNTEAFF.

The V and J genes are TRBV2 and TRBJ2-7; 8 nucleotides line up with TRBD2. J lost 7 bases, V lost 6 bases, and 11 bases had no gene match. The CDR3 has 14 residues. Germline loops: CDR1 SNHLY, CDR2 FYNNEI. The CDR3 reads CASRPAGGRGEQYF. CDR3 DNA: TGTGCCAGCAGGCCCGCGGGGGGCCGAGGTGAGCAGTACTTC.

V and J are TRBV5-6 and TRBJ1-4, with D hard to call. The germline V gene has CDR1 SGHDT and CDR2 YYEEEE. The V end lost 0 bases, the J end lost 8 bases, and 11 bases lay between the germline ends. The CDR3 runs to 14 residues. CDR3: CASSLAGTREKLFF. For the CDR3, the DNA is TGTGCCAGCAGCTTGGCGGGCACTCGCGAAAAACTGTTTTTT.